This record concerns one TCR beta chain sequence. Its antigen remains unknown. The data were obtained in a study of cytomegalovirus exposure and HLA in healthy donors. The CDR3 totals 16 residues. Germline V CDR1 and CDR2: PRHDT, FYEKMQ (reference sequence). V lost 5 bases, J lost 2 bases, and 8 bases stayed unmatched. Study-wide findings and caveats: Productive rates of about 87% or about 30% were seen for most TCR beta V segments in an earlier analysis. Common viral pathogens were later found to be apparently linked to several of the most significant clusters.

PCR was performed using 60 Vbeta and 13 Jbeta primers. This table comes from immunoSEQ multiplex PCR, and its TCRdb copy is limited to in-frame clones, with some not included. Here the sample spans 100,000 to 120,000 clones, approximately 80% being singletons. Sequencing input: PBMCs. This receptor was obtained from a male donor in good health and CMV-seronegative. The chain links TRBV13 to TRBJ2-1, with TRBD1 matching over 8 bases. This CDR3 is CASSPRTGIPYNEQFF. The CDR3 DNA follows: TGTGCCAGCAGCCCCCGGACAGGGATCCCCTACAATGAGCAGTTCTTC.